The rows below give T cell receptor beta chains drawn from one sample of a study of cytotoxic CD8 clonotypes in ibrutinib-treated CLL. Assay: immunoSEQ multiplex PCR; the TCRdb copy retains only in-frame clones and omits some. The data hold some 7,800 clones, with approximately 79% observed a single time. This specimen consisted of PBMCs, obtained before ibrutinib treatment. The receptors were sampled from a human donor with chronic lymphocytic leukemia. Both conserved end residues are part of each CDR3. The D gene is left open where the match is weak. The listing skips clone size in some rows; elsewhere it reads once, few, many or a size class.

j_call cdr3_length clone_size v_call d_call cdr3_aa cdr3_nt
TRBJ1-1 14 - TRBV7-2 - CASSIPGVRTEAFF TGTGCCAGCAGCATCCCGGGGGTCAGGACTGAAGCTTTCTTT
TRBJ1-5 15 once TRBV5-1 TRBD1 CASSLGQGGNQPQHF TGCGCCAGCAGCCTAGGACAGGGGGGCAATCAGCCCCAGCATTTT
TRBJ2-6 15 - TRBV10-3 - CANRDVDSGANVLTF TGTGCCAACCGGGACGTCGACTCTGGGGCCAACGTCCTGACTTTC
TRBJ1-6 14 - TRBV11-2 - CASSSQGYNSPLHF TGTGCCAGCAGCTCACAGGGTTATAATTCACCCCTCCACTTT
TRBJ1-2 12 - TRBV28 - CASRRTDYGYTF TGTGCCAGCAGAAGGACGGACTATGGCTACACCTTC
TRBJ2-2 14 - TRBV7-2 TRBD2 CASSWTRNTGELFF TGTGCCAGCAGCTGGACTAGGAACACCGGGGAGCTGTTTTTT
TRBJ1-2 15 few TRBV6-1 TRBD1 CASSDWTGPNYGYTF TGTGCCAGCAGTGATTGGACAGGTCCTAACTATGGCTACACCTTC
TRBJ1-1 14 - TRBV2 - CASSLQGGNTEAFF TGTGCCAGCAGTCTCCAGGGAGGGAACACTGAAGCTTTCTTT
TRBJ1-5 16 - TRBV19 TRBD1 CASERQGHIGNQPQHF TGTGCCAGTGAGAGACAGGGCCATATTGGGAATCAGCCCCAGCATTTT
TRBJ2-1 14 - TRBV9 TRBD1 CASSGLTGVNEQFF TGTGCCAGCAGCGGACTGACAGGGGTCAATGAGCAGTTCTTC
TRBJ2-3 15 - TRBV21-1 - CASSKQGQITDTQYF TGTGCCAGCAGCAAACAAGGCCAGATAACAGATACGCAGTATTTT
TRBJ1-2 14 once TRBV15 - CATSRTSAGYGYTF TGTGCCACCAGCAGAACCTCGGCGGGCTATGGCTACACCTTC
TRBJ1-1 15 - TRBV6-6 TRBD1 CASSYSGQGGTEAFF TGTGCCAGCAGTTACTCGGGACAGGGAGGGACTGAAGCTTTCTTT
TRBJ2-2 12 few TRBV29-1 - CSVDGSTGELFF TGCAGCGTTGACGGGTCCACCGGGGAGCTGTTTTTT
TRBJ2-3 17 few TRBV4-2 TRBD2 CASSQDTGLANVDTQYF TGTGCCAGCAGCCAAGATACGGGACTAGCAAATGTGGATACGCAGTATTTT
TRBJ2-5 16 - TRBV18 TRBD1 CASSPFGTGVQETQYF TGTGCCAGCTCACCGTTTGGGACAGGAGTTCAAGAGACCCAGTACTTC
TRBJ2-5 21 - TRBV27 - CASSLSRVRRGRLAVQETQYF TGTGCCAGCAGTTTAAGTAGGGTCCGCCGGGGGCGACTAGCAGTCCAAGAGACCCAGTACTTC
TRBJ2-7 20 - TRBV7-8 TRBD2 CASSLDFSAGGEVRDYEQYF TGTGCCAGCAGCTTAGATTTTTCGGCGGGAGGGGAGGTCCGCGACTACGAGCAGTACTTC
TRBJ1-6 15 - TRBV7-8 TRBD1 CASSLGQGGNSPLHF TGTGCCAGCAGCTTAGGACAGGGCGGGAATTCACCCCTCCACTTT
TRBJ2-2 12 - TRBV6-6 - CASSYSDGELFF TGTGCCAGCAGTTATTCCGACGGGGAGCTGTTTTTT
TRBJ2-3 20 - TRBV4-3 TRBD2 CASSQDLLAGGRTSTDTQYF TGCGCCAGCAGCCAAGATCTACTAGCGGGGGGCCGTACTAGCACAGATACGCAGTATTTT
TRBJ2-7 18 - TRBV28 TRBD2 CASSSQGLAGGAFYEQYF TGTGCCAGCAGTTCCCAGGGACTAGCGGGGGGGGCCTTCTACGAGCAGTACTTC
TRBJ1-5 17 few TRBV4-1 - CASSQAYTRLSNQPQHF TGCGCCAGCAGCCAGGCCTATACCCGACTTAGCAATCAGCCCCAGCATTTT
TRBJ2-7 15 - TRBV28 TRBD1 CASSPTGRYGGEQYF TGTGCCAGCAGCCCGACAGGGCGCTACGGTGGGGAGCAGTACTTC
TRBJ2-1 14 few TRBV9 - CASSGAISYNEQFF TGTGCCAGCAGCGGGGCTATCTCCTACAATGAGCAGTTCTTC
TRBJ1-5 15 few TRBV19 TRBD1 CASSIEGATNQPQHF TGTGCCAGTAGTATCGAGGGGGCGACGAATCAGCCCCAGCATTTT
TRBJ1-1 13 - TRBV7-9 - CASQTGAQAEAFF TGTGCCAGCCAGACGGGGGCCCAGGCTGAAGCTTTCTTT
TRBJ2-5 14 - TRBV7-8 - CASSPSALQETQYF TGTGCCAGCAGCCCAAGTGCTCTACAAGAGACCCAGTACTTC
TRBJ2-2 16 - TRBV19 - CASSEQRARQPGELFF TGTGCCAGTAGTGAGCAAAGGGCGAGACAACCCGGGGAGCTGTTTTTT
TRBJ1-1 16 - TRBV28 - CASSFLFRVRQSEAFF TGTGCCAGCAGTTTCCTTTTTCGCGTAAGGCAGTCTGAAGCTTTCTTT
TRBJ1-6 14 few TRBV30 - CAWRDDSRASPLHF TGTGCCTGGAGGGACGACAGTAGAGCTTCACCCCTCCACTTT
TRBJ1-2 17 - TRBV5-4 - CASSPSLSGSMGYGYTF TGTGCCAGCAGCCCAAGCCTTTCCGGCTCAATGGGGTATGGCTACACCTTC
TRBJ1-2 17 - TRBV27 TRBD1 CASSSRGQGVLLYGYTF TGTGCCAGCAGCTCGAGGGGGCAGGGGGTCTTGTTGTATGGCTACACCTTC
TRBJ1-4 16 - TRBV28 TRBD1 CASSGDREGLNEKLFF TGTGCCAGCTCCGGGGACAGGGAGGGCTTGAATGAAAAACTGTTTTTT
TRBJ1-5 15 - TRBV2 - CASRGGFVANQPQHF TGTGCCAGCAGAGGAGGTTTTGTGGCGAACCAGCCCCAGCATTTT